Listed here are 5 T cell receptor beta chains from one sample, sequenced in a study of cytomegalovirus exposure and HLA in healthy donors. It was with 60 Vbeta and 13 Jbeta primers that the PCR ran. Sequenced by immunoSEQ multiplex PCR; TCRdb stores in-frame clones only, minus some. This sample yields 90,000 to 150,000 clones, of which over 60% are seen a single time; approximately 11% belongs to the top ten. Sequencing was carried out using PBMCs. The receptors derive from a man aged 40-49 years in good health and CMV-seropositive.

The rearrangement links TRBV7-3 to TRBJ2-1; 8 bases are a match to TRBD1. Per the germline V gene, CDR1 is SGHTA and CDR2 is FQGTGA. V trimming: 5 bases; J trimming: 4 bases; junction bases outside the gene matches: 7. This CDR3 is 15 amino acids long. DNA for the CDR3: TGTGCCAGCAGCCCCGACAGGGGATGGTACAATGAGCAGTTCTTC. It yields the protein CASSPDRGWYNEQFF.

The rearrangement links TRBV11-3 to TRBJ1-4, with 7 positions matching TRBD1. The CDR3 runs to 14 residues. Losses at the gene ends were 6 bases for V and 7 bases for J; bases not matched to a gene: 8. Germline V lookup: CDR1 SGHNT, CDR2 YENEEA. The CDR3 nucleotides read TGTGCCAGCAGGCCGGGACAGTGTTGTGAAAAACTGTTTTTT. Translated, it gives CASRPGQCCEKLFF.

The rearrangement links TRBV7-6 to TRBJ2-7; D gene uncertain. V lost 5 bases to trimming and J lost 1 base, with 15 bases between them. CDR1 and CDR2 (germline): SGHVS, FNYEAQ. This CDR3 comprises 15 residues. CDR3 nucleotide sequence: TGTGCCAGCAGCCCTCTATACTCCCGATCCTACGAGCAGTACTTC. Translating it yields CASSPLYSRSYEQYF. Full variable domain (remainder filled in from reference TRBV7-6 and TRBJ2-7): GAGVSQSPRYKVTKRGQDVALRCDPISGHVSLYWYRQALGQGPEFLTYFNYEAQQDKSGLPNDRFSAERPEGSISTLTIQRTEQRDSAMYRCASSPLYSRSYEQYFGPGTRLTVT.

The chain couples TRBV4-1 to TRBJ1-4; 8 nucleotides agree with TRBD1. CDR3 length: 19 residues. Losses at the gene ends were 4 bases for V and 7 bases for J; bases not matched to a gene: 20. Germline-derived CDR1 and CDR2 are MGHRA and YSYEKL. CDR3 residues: CASSRRGAGATGAGEKLFF. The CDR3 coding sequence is TGCGCCAGCAGCCGGAGGGGCGCCGGAGCGACAGGGGCCGGTGAAAAACTGTTTTTT.

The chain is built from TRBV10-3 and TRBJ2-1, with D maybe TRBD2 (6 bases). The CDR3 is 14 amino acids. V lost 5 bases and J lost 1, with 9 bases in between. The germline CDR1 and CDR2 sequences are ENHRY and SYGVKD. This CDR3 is CAISSSESYNEQFF. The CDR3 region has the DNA TGTGCCATCAGTTCTAGCGAATCCTACAATGAGCAGTTCTTC.